One sample yielded the 16 T cell receptor beta chains listed below, sequenced in a study of cytomegalovirus exposure and HLA in healthy donors. Primers for the PCR totalled 60 Vbeta and 13 Jbeta. Assay: immunoSEQ multiplex PCR; the TCRdb copy retains only in-frame clones and omits some. This sample's table reports roughly 88,000 clones. The sequencing sample was made of PBMCs. Every receptor here comes from a man in his fifties in good health and CMV-seropositive.

The chain couples TRBV19 to TRBJ1-2, with 7 bases matching TRBD1. The CDR3 is made up of 14 amino acids. With V trimmed by 3 bases and J by 5 bases, 6 bases remained unmatched. Germline V CDR1 and CDR2: LNHDA, SQIVND (reference sequence). CDR3 sequence: CASSIGTEWYGYTF. CDR3 nucleotides: TGTGCCAGTAGTATTGGGACAGAATGGTATGGCTACACCTTC.

Note on this clone: Distinct nucleotide sequences in the sample also encode this CDR3. The V and J genes are TRBV4-3 and TRBJ2-5; weak D call: TRBD1 (6 bases). The germline V and J ends were trimmed by 2 bases and 7 bases, with 11 bases remaining between them. In germline, CDR1 is LGHNA, CDR2 YSLEER. The CDR3 has 13 amino acids. CDR3 amino acids: CASSQTGQGTQYF. DNA of the CDR3: TGCGCCAGCAGCCAAACAGGGCAGGGGACCCAGTACTTC.

This chain connects TRBV5-5 to TRBJ2-7, with 10 bases aligning to TRBD1. CDR1 and CDR2 (germline): SGHKS, YYEKEE (reference sequence). CDR3 length: 15 residues. With 4 bases clipped from V and 2 bases from J, the junction kept 6 bases outside the gene matches. CDR3 bases: TGTGCCAGCAGCACCGGGACAGGGGTTACCTACGAGCAGTACTTC. It specifies CASSTGTGVTYEQYF.

This chain links TRBV7-3 with TRBJ1-1; D is unresolved. The CDR3 runs 14 residues. Looked up from germline, CDR1 is SGHTA and CDR2 is FQGTGA. The V end was cut by 7 bases, the J end by 6 bases, with 18 bases between. CDR3 sequence: CASTQDPGTSEAFF. The CDR3 DNA is TGTGCCAGCACCCAAGACCCAGGAACCTCTGAAGCTTTCTTT.

V gene TRBV18 combines with J gene TRBJ2-7; TRBD2 might be the D (6 bases). V shed 3 bases and J shed 2 bases, with 20 bases lying between them. This CDR3 is built from 17 residues. CDR1 and CDR2 (germline): KGHSH, LQKENI. In nucleotides, the CDR3 is TGTGCCAGCTCACCTTCCACTACGCGGGACCGCACCTACGAGCAGTACGTC. Residues: CASSPSTTRDRTYEQYV.

This rearrangement joins TRBV2 to TRBJ2-5; 7 nucleotides align to TRBD1. The germline V gene has CDR1 SNHLY and CDR2 FYNNEI. V lost 8 bases, J lost 3 bases, and 6 bases stayed unmatched. This CDR3 has 13 residues. Here the CDR3 reads CASPGQNKETQYF. In DNA, the CDR3 is TGTGCCAGCCCGGGACAGAACAAAGAGACCCAGTACTTC.

The chain is built from TRBV7-9 and TRBJ1-1; D is uncertain. V was cut by 1 base and J by 0 bases, with 12 bases left in between. Germline V CDR1 and CDR2: SEHNR, FQNEAQ (reference sequence). This CDR3 is 16 amino acids long. CDR3 in DNA: TGTGCCAGCAGCTTAGACAGCAAGATAATGAACACTGAAGCTTTCTTT. Protein: CASSLDSKIMNTEAFF.

The V gene is TRBV11-2, the J gene TRBJ2-1; 9 bases align to TRBD2. The CDR3 consists of 17 residues. V was pared by 0 bases and J by 2 bases, with 5 bases of the junction left unmatched. CDR1 is SGHAT, CDR2 FQNNGV, per germline. This chain's CDR3 is CASSLDRGGRAYNEQFF. The CDR3, as DNA: TGTGCCAGCAGCTTAGATCGGGGCGGGAGGGCCTACAATGAGCAGTTCTTC.

With respect to this clone: No conserved phenylalanine or tryptophan is present at the end of the CDR3, so a read error is the likely explanation. The DNA is left out, because the CDR3 cannot be placed on it with certainty; the CDR3 is given as TCRdb lists it. The rearrangement uses TRBV30 and TRBJ2-7; the listed D gene, TRBD2, was not tested against the DNA. From its first to its last residue, the CDR3 has 11 amino acids. In germline, CDR1 is GTSNPN, CDR2 SVGIG (reference sequence). The CDR3 protein is CAWSLGGSLRI.

V gene TRBV18 combines with J gene TRBJ2-2; 9 bases are a match to TRBD1. This CDR3 has 15 residues. The germline V gene has CDR1 KGHSH and CDR2 LQKENI. V lost 6 bases to trimming and J lost 4 bases; unmatched junction nucleotides: 6. CDR3 region: CASSLGQGITGELFF. The CDR3 DNA follows: TGTGCCAGCTCGCTGGGACAGGGTATCACCGGGGAGCTGTTTTTT.

The rearrangement uses TRBV5-1 and TRBJ1-1; the D is unclear. The CDR3 contains 15 residues. Germline V CDR1 and CDR2: SGHRS, YFSETQ. The V end lost 0 bases, the J end lost 4 bases, and 13 bases lay between the germline ends. CDR3 protein: CASSLVEVGSTEAFF. CDR3 in DNA: TGCGCCAGCAGCTTGGTCGAGGTCGGATCCACTGAAGCTTTCTTT.

This rearrangement joins TRBV4-1 to TRBJ2-7; TRBD2 matches at 7 bases. The CDR3 extends over 13 amino acids. J gave up 7 bases and V 4 bases, and 7 bases lay outside the gene matches. Per germline, CDR1 MGHRA and CDR2 YSYEKL. CDR3 in DNA: TGCGCCAGCAGCCTGGGCGGGAGTTGGGAGCAGTACTTC. This codes for CASSLGGSWEQYF.

The chain combines TRBV6-5 with TRBJ2-2; D might be TRBD2 (6 bases). Germline values: CDR1 MNHEY, CDR2 SVGAGI. The CDR3 consists of 15 residues. Trimming cost V 6 bases and J 5 bases, with 16 bases left between them. The CDR3 region is CASRRTGGGTGELFF. Written as DNA, the CDR3 is TGTGCCAGCAGGCGGACGGGTGGAGGGACCGGGGAGCTGTTTTTT.

This rearrangement joins TRBV27 to TRBJ1-1; D uncertain. The germline CDR1 and CDR2 sequences are MNHEY and SMNVEV (reference sequence). This CDR3 has 11 amino acids. The V end was cut by 5 bases, the J end by 1 base, with 2 bases between. DNA of the CDR3: TGTGCCAGCAGTCAGAACACTGAAGCTTTCTTT. Translated: CASSQNTEAFF.

V gene TRBV7-2 combines with J gene TRBJ1-4; D is ambiguous. V lost 5 bases to trimming and J lost 5 bases, with 9 bases between them. The CDR3 has 13 residues. Germline CDR1 reads SGHTA; CDR2 reads FQGNSA. This chain's CDR3 is CASSRSENEKLFF. The CDR3 DNA sequence: TGTGCCAGCAGCCGTAGTGAAAATGAAAAACTGTTTTTT. Full variable domain (remainder filled in from reference TRBV7-2 and TRBJ1-4): GAGVSQSPSNKVTEKGKDVELRCDPISGHTALYWYRQSLGQGLEFLIYFQGNSAPDKSGLPSDRFSAERTGGSVSTLTIQRTQQEDSAVYLCASSRSENEKLFFGSGTQLSVL.

The rearrangement joins TRBV18 to TRBJ1-4, with 8 bases that match TRBD1. In germline, CDR1 is KGHSH, CDR2 LQKENI. The CDR3 runs 19 residues. V gave up 4 bases and J gave up 2 bases; unmatched junction bases: 15. The CDR3 here is CASSLYTSGQGDTNEKLFF. The CDR3 region has the DNA TGTGCCAGCTCACTCTACACCTCCGGACAGGGCGATACTAATGAAAAACTGTTTTTT.